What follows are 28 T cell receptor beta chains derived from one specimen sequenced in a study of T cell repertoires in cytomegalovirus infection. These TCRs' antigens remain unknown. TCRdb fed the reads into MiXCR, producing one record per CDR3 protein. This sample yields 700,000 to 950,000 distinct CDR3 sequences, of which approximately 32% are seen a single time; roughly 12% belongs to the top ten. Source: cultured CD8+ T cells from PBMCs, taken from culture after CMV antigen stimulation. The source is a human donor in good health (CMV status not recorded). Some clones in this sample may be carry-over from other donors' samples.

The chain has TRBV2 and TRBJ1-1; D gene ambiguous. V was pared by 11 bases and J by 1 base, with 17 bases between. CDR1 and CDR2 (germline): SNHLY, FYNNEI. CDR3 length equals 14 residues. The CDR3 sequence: CAGYGSAKNTEAFF. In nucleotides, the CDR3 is TGTGCCGGGTATGGGAGTGCGAAGAACACTGAAGCTTTCTTT.

The chain's CDR3 is CASSYLRGDEGYF. CDR3 bases: TGTGCCAGCAGTTACTTAAGGGGAGATGAGGGGTATTTT. V gene TRBV6-6 combines with J gene TRBJ2-3, with D perhaps TRBD1 or TRBD2 (5 bases each). Germline V gene lookup returns CDR1 MNHNY and CDR2 SVGAGI (reference sequence). Trimming stripped 1 base from V and 14 bases from J, with 16 bases between. The length of the CDR3 is 13 residues.

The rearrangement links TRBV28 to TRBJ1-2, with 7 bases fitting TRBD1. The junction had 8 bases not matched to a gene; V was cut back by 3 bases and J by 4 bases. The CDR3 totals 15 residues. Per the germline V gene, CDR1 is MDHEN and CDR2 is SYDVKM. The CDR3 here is CASSLQGGLGYGYTF. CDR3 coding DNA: TGTGCCAGCAGTTTGCAGGGGGGTTTAGGCTATGGCTACACCTTC.

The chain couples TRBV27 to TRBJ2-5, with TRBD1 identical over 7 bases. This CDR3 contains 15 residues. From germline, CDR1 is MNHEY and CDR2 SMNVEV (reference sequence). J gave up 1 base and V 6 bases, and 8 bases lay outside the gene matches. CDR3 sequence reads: CASSPRDRAQETQYF. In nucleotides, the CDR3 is TGTGCCAGCAGCCCAAGAGACAGGGCCCAAGAGACCCAGTACTTC.

CDR3 residues: CASCYGNIAYEQYF. As DNA, the CDR3 is TGTGCCAGCTGCTATGGAAACATCGCCTACGAGCAGTACTTC. The V call is TRBV4-2, the J call TRBJ2-7; the D is unclear. V was cut by 8 bases and J by 2 bases, with 16 bases left in between. The CDR3 totals 14 residues. Germline V gives CDR1 LGHNA, CDR2 YNFKEQ.

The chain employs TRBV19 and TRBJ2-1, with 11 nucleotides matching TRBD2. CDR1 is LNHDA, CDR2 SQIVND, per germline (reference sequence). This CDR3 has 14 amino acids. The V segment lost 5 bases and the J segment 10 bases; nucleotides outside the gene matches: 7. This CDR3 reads CASSSGTSGREQFF. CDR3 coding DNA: TGTGCCAGTAGTTCCGGGACTAGCGGCAGGGAGCAGTTCTTC.

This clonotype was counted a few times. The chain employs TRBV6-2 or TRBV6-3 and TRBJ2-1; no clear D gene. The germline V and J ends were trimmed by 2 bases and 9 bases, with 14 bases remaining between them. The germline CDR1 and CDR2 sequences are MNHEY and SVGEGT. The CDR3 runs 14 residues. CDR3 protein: CASSYAPALGEQFF. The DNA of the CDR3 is TGTGCCAGCAGTTACGCGCCAGCCCTGGGTGAGCAGTTCTTC.

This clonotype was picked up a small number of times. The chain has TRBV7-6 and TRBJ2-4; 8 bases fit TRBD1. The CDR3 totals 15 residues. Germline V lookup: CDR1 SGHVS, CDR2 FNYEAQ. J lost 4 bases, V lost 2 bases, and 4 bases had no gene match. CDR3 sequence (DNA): TGTGCCAGCAGCTTAAGCCAGGGGGCTAAAAACATTCAGTACTTC. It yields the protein CASSLSQGAKNIQYF.

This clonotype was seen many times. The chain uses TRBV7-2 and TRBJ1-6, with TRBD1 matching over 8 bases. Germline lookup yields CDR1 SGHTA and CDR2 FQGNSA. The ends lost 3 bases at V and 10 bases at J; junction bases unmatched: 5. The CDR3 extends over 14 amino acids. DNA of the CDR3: TGTGCCAGCAGCTTCGGACAGGGAGGGTCACCCCTCCACTTT. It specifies CASSFGQGGSPLHF.

CDR3 loop: CASSLSARWNTGELFF. CDR3 coding DNA: TGTGCCAGCAGTTTAAGTGCCAGGTGGAACACCGGGGAGCTGTTTTTT. V and J are TRBV28 and TRBJ2-2; no clear D gene. This CDR3 region has 16 residues. The V end was cut by 2 bases, the J end by 1 base, with 11 bases between. From germline, CDR1 is MDHEN and CDR2 SYDVKM.

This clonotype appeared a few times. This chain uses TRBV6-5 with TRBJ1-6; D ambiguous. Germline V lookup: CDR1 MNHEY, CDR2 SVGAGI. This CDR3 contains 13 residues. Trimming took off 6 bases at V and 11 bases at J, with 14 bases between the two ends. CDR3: CASSTHTGAPLHF. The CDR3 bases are TGTGCCAGCAGCACCCACACTGGGGCACCCCTCCACTTT.

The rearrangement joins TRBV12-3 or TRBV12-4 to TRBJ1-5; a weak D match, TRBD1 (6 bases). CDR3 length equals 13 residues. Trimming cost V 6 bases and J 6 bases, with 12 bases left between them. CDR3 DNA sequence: TGTGCCAGCAGCCTTACAGGGACTCAGCCCCAGCATTTT. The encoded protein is CASSLTGTQPQHF.

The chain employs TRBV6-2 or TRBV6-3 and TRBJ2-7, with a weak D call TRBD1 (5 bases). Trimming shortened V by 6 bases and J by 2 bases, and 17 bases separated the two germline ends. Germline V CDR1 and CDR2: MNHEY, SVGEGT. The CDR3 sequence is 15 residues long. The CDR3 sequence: CASSNAGYPPYEQYV. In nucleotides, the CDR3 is TGTGCCAGCAGCAACGCAGGGTATCCCCCCTACGAGCAGTACGTC.

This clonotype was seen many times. CDR3 protein: CASSLGPLKDTIYF. CDR3 in DNA: TGTGCCAGCAGCTTAGGTCCCTTGAAGGACACCATATATTTT. The chain joins TRBV7-2 to TRBJ1-3, with D unresolved. This CDR3 comprises 14 residues. Trimming removed 1 base from V and 8 bases from J, with 12 bases in between. Germline V gene sequence: CDR1 SGHTA, CDR2 FQGNSA.

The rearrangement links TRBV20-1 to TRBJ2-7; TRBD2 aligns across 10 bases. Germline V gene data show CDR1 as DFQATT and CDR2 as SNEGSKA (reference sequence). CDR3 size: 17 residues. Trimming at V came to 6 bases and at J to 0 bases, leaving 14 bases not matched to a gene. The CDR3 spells CSASHRWTSGSSYEQYF. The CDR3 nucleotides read TGCAGTGCGAGCCATCGGTGGACTAGCGGAAGCTCCTACGAGCAGTACTTC.

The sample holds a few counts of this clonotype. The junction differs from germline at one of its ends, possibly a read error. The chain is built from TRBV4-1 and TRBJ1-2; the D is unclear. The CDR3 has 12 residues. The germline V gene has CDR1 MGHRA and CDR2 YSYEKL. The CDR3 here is CASSQLNYGYTF. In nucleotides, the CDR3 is TGTGCCAGCAGTCAGCTAAACTATGGCTACACCTTC.

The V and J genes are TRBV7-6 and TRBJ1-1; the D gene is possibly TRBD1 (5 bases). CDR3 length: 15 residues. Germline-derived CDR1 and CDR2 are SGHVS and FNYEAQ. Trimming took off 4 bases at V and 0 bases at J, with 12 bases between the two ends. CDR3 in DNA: TGTGCCAGCAGCTCCCGCAGGGTCATGAACACTGAAGCTTTCTTT. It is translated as CASSSRRVMNTEAFF.

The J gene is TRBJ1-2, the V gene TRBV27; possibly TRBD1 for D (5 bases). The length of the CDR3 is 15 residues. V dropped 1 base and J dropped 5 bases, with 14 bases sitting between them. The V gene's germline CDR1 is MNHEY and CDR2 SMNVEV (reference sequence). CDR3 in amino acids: CASSLYVGQNYGYTF. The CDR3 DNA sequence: TGTGCCAGCAGTTTATATGTGGGGCAAAATTATGGCTACACCTTC.

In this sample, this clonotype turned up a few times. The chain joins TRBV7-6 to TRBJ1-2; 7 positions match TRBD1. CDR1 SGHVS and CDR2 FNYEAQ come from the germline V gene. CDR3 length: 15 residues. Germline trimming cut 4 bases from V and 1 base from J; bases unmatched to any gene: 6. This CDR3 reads CASSSRDSLNYGYTF. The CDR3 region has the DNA TGTGCCAGCAGCTCAAGGGACAGCCTTAACTATGGCTACACCTTC.

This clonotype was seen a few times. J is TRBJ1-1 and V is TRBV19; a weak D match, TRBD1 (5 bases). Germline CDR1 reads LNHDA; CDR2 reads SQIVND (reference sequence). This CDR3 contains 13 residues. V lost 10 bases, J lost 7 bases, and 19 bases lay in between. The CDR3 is CATSYMGLGEAFF. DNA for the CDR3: TGTGCCACCTCCTATATGGGGCTTGGTGAAGCTTTCTTT. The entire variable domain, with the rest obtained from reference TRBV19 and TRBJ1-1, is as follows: DGGITQSPKYLFRKEGQNVTLSCEQNLNHDAMYWYRQDPGQGLRLIYYSQIVNDFQKGDIAEGYSVSREKKESFPLTVTSAQKNPTAFYLCATSYMGLGEAFFGQGTRLTVV.

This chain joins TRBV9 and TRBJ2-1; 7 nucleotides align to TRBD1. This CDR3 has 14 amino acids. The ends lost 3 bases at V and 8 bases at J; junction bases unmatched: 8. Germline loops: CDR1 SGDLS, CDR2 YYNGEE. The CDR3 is CASSAGTEYHEQFF. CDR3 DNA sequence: TGTGCCAGCAGCGCCGGGACAGAGTACCATGAGCAGTTCTTC.

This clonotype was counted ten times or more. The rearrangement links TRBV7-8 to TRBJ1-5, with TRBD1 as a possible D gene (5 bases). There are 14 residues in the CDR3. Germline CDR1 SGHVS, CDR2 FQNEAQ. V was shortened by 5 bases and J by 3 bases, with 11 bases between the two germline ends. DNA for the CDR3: TGTGCCAGCAGCCACGACAGATACAATCAGCCCCAGCATTTT. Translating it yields CASSHDRYNQPQHF.

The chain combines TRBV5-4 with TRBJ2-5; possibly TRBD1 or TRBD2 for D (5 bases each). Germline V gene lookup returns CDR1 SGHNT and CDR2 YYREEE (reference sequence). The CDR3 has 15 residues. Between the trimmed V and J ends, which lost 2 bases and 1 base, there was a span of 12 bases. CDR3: CASSFPGRIQETQYF. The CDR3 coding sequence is TGTGCCAGCAGCTTTCCGGGACGTATCCAAGAGACCCAGTACTTC. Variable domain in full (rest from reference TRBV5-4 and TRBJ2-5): ETGVTQSPTHLIKTRGQQVTLRCSSQSGHNTVSWYQQALGQGPQFIFQYYREEENGRGNFPPRFSGLQFPNYSSELNVNALELDDSALYLCASSFPGRIQETQYFGPGTRLLVL.

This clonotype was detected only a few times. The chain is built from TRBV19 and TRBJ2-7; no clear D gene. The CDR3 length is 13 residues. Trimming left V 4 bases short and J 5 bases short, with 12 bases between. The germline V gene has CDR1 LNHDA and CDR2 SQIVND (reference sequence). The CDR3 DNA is TGTGCCAGTAGTAACCGCCCGAGCAACGAGCAGTACTTC. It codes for CASSNRPSNEQYF.

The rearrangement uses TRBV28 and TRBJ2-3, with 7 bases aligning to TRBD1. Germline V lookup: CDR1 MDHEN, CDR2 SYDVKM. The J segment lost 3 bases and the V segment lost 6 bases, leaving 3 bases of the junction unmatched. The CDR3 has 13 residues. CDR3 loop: CASRTGQTDTQYF. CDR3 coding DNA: TGTGCCAGCAGGACAGGGCAGACAGATACGCAGTATTTT.

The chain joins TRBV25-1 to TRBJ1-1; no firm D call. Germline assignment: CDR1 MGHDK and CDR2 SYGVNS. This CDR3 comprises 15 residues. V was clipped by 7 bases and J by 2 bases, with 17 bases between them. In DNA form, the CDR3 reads TGTGCCAGCAAGAAAGGGATAGGCGCCAACACTGAAGCTTTCTTT. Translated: CASKKGIGANTEAFF.

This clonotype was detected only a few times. DNA of the CDR3: TGCGCCAGCAGCCAAGATGGGGGTGAGGGGCAGCCCCAGCATTTT. Translated, it gives CASSQDGGEGQPQHF. The J gene is TRBJ1-5, the V gene TRBV4-1; maybe TRBD1 (5 bases). Germline V gene sequence: CDR1 MGHRA, CDR2 YSYEKL. The V gene lost 0 bases and the J gene lost 7 bases, with 13 bases spanning the gap. The CDR3 consists of 15 residues.

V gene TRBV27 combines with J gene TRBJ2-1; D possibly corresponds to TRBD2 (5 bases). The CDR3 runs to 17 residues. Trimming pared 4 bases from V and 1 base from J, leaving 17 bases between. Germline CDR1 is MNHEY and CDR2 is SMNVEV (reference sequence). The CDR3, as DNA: TGTGCCAGCAGTTCCCTTAGGAGGTGGGGATCCTACAATGAGCAGTTCTTC. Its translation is CASSSLRRWGSYNEQFF.